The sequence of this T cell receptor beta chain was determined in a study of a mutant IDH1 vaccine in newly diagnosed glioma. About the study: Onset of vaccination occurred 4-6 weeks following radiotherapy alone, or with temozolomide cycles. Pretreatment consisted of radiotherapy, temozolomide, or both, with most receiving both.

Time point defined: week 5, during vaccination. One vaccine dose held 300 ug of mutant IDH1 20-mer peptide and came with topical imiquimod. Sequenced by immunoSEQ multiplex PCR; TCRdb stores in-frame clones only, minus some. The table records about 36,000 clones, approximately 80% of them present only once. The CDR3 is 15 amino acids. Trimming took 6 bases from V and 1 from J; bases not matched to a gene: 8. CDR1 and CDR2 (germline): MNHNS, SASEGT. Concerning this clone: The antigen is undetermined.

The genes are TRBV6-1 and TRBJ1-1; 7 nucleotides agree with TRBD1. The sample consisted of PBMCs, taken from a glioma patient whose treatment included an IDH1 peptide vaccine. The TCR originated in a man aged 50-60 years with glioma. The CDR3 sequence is CASRLDHRGNTEAFF. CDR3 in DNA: TGTGCCAGCAGGCTAGATCACAGGGGGAACACTGAAGCTTTCTTT.